This TCR beta chain was profiled in a study of radiotherapy plus CTLA-4 blockade in lung cancer. As for the study in general: For about 19% of patients, objective responses occurred, and about 33% had disease control. Overall study results and limits: The authors reported that early blood T cell clone dynamics, with interferon-beta, best predicted response.

Method: immunoSEQ multiplex PCR; TCRdb's copy keeps in-frame clones and lacks some. Of about 41,000 clones listed, more than 70% are singletons. V gave up 5 bases and J gave up 0 bases; unmatched junction bases: 8. CDR3 size: 16 residues. The germline V gene encodes CDR1 SEHNR and CDR2 FQNEAQ (reference sequence). Details on this clone: Antigen: not known.

The chain links TRBV7-9 to TRBJ2-3; TRBD1 aligns across 7 bases. The specimen was peripheral blood, collected from a patient treated with radiotherapy plus ipilimumab. This clonotype originated in a human donor with non-small cell lung cancer who had stable disease on radiotherapy plus ipilimumab. This CDR3 reads CASSTWTGPSTDTQYF. The DNA for the CDR3 is TGTGCCAGCAGCACGTGGACAGGACCTAGCACAGATACGCAGTATTTT.